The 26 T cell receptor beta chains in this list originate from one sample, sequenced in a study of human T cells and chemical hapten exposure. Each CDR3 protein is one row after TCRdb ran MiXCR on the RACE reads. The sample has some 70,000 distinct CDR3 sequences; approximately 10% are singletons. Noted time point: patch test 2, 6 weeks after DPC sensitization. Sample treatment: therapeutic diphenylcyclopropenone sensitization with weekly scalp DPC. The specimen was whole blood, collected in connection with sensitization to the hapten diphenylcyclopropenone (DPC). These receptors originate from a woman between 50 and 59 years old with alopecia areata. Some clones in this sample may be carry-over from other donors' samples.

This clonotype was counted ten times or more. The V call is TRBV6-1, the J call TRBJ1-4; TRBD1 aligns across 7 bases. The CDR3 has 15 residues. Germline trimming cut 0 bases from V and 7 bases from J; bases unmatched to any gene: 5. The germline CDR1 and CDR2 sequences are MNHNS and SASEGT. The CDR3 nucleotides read TGTGCCAGCAGTGAAGCCTCAGGGGGAGTTGAAAAACTGTTTTTT. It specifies CASSEASGGVEKLFF.

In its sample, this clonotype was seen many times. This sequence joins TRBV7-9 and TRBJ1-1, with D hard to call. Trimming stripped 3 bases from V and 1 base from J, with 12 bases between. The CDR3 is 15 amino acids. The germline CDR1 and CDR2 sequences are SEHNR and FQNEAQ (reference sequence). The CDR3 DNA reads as TGTGCCAGCAGCTTTCTTAGGCCGGCGAACACTGAAGCTTTCTTT. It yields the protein CASSFLRPANTEAFF.

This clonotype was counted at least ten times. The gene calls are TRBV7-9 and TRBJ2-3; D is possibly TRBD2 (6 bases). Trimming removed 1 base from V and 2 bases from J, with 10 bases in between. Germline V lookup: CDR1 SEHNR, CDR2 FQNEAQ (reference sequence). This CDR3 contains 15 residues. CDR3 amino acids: CASSLVGGITDTQYF. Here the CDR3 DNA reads TGTGCCAGCAGCTTAGTGGGCGGGATCACAGATACGCAGTATTTT.

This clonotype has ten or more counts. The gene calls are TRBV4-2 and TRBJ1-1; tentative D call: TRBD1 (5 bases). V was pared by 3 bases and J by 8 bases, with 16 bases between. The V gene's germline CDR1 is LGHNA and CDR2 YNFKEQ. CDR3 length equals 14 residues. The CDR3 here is CASSQGRGRTEAFF. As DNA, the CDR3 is TGTGCCAGCAGCCAGGGAAGGGGCCGGACAGAAGCTTTCTTT.

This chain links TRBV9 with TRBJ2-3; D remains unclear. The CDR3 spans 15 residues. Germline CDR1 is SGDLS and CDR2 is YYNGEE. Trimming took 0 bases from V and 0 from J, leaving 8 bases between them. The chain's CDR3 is CASSVEGFSTDTQYF. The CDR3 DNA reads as TGTGCCAGCAGCGTAGAGGGATTTAGCACAGATACGCAGTATTTT.

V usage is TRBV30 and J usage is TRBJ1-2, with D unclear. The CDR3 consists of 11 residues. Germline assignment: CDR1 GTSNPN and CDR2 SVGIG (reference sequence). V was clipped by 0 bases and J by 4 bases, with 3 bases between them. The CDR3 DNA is TGTGCCTGGAGTGTCGGCTATGGCTACACCTTC. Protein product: CAWSVGYGYTF. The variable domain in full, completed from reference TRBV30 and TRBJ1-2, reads SQTIHQWPATLVQPVGSPLSLECTVEGTSNPNLYWYRQAAGRGLQLLFYSVGIGQISSEVPQNLSASRPQDRQFILSSKKLLLSDSGFYLCAWSVGYGYTFGSGTRLTVV.

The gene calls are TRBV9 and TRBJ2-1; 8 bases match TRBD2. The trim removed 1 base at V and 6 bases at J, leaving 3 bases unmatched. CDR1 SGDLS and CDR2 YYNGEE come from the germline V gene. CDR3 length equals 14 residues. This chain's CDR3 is CASSVSGRGNEQFF. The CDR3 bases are TGTGCCAGCAGCGTAAGCGGGAGAGGCAATGAGCAGTTCTTC. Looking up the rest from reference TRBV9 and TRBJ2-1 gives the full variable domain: DSGVTQTPKHLITATGQRVTLRCSPRSGDLSVYWYQQSLDQGLQFLIQYYNGEERAKGNILERFSAQQFPDLHSELNLSSLELGDSALYFCASSVSGRGNEQFFGPGTRLTVL.

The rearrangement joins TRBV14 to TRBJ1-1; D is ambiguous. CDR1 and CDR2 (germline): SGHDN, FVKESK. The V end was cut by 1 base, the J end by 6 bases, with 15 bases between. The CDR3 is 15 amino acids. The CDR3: CASSQGEGRRPEAFF. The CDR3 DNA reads TGTGCCAGCAGCCAAGGGGAAGGGAGGCGGCCTGAAGCTTTCTTT. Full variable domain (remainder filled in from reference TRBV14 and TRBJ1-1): EAGVTQFPSHSVIEKGQTVTLRCDPISGHDNLYWYRRVMGKEIKFLLHFVKESKQDESGMPNNRFLAERTGGTYSTLKVQPAELEDSGVYFCASSQGEGRRPEAFFGQGTRLTVV.

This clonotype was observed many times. CDR3 sequence reads: CASSEARGAGADTQYF. As DNA, the CDR3 is TGTGCCAGCAGTGAAGCGAGAGGGGCAGGGGCAGATACGCAGTATTTT. This chain connects TRBV6-1 to TRBJ2-3; maybe TRBD1 (6 bases). The CDR3 has 16 amino acids. The germline CDR1 and CDR2 sequences are MNHNS and SASEGT. Trimming took 0 bases from V and 4 from J, leaving 14 bases between them.

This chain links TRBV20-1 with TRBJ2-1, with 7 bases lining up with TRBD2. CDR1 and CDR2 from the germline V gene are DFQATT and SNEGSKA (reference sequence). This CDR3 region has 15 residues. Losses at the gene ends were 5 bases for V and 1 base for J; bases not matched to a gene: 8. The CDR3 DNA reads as TGCAGTGCTGAGGGGAGGGGAATTTCCTACAATGAGCAGTTCTTC. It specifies CSAEGRGISYNEQFF.

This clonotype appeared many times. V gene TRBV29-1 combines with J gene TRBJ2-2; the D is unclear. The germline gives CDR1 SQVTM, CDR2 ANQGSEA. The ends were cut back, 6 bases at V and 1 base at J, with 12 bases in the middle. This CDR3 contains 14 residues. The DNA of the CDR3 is TGCAGCGTGGGCCCTTCGGGGAACACCGGGGAGCTGTTTTTT. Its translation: CSVGPSGNTGELFF.

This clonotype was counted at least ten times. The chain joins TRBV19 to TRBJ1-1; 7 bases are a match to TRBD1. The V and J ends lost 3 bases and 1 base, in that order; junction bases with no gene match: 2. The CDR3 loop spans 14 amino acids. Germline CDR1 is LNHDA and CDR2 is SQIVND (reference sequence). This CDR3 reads CASSIRQGNTEAFF. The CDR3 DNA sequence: TGTGCCAGTAGTATTCGACAGGGGAACACTGAAGCTTTCTTT.

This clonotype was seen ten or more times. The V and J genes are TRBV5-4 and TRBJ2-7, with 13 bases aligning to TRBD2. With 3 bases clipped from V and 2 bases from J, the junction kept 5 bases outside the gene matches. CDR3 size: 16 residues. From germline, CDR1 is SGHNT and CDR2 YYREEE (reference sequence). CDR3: CASSSPTSGRAYEQYF. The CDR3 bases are TGTGCCAGCAGCTCGCCTACTAGCGGGAGGGCCTACGAGCAGTACTTC.

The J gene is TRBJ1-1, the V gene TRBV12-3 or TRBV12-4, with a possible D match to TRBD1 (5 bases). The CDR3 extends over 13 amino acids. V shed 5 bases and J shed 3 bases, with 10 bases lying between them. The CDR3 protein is CASSPTGYTEAFF. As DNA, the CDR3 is TGTGCCAGCAGTCCAACAGGATACACTGAAGCTTTCTTT.

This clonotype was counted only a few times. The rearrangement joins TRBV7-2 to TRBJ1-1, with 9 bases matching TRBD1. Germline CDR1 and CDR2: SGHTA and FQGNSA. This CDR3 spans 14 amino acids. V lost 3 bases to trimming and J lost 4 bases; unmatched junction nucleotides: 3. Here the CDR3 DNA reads TGTGCCAGCAGCTTGCGGACAGGGGTCACTGAAGCTTTCTTT. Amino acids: CASSLRTGVTEAFF.

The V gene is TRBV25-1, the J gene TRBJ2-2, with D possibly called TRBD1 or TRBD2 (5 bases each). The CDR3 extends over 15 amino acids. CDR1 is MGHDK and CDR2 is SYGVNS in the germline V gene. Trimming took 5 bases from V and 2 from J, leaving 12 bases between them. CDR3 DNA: TGTGCCAGCAGTCTCTACGGGGCAAACACCGGGGAGCTGTTTTTT. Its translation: CASSLYGANTGELFF.

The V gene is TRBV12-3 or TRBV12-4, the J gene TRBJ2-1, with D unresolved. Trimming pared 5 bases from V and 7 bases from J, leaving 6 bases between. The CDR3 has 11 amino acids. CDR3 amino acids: CASSQDNEQFF. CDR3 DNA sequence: TGTGCCAGCAGTCAGGATAATGAGCAGTTCTTC.

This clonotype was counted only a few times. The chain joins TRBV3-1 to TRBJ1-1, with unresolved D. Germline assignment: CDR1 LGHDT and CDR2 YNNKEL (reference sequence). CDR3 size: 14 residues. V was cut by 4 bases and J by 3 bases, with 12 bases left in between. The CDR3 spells CASSLMTSDTEAFF. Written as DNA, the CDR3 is TGTGCCAGCAGCCTAATGACTTCAGACACTGAAGCTTTCTTT.

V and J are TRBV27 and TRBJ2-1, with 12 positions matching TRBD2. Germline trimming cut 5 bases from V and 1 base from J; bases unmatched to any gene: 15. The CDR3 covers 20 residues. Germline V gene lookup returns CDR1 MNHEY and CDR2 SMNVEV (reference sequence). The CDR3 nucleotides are TGTGCCAGCAGTGCGAACCCCTTGACTAGCGGGAGTCTATCCTACAATGAGCAGTTCTTC. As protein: CASSANPLTSGSLSYNEQFF.

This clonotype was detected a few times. CDR3 region: CASSEQGVKNIQYF. CDR3 DNA: TGCGCCAGCAGTGAACAGGGAGTCAAAAACATTCAGTACTTC. The chain couples TRBV10-2 to TRBJ2-4; tentative D call: TRBD1 (6 bases). Per germline, CDR1 WSHSY and CDR2 SAAADI. This CDR3 is 14 amino acids long. Trimming cost V 3 bases and J 3 bases, with 9 bases left between them.

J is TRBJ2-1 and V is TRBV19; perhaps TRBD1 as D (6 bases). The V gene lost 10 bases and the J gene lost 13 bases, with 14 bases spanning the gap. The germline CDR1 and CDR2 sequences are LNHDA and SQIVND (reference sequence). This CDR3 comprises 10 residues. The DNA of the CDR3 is TGTGCCACCCGTAGGGGGAGACAGTTCTTC. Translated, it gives CATRRGRQFF.

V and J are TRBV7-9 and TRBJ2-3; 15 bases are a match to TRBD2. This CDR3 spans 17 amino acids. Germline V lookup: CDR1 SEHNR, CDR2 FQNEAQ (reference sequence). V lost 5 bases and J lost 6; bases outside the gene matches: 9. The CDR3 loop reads CASSPPGLAGGADTQYF. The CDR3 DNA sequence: TGTGCCAGCAGCCCTCCGGGACTAGCGGGAGGAGCGGATACGCAGTATTTT.

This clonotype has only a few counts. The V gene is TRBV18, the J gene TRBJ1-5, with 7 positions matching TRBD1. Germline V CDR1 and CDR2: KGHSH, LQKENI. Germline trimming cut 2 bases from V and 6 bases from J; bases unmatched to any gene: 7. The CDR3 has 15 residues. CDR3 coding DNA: TGTGCCAGCTCACCAGATCAGGGGGTGATTCAGCCCCAGCATTTT. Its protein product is CASSPDQGVIQPQHF.

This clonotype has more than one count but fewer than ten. CDR3 nucleotide sequence: TGCAGCGGGCGGACGGGCGTTAACAATGAGCAGTTCTTC. Protein: CSGRTGVNNEQFF. The genes are TRBV29-1 and TRBJ2-1, with unresolved D. This CDR3 contains 13 residues. Germline CDR1 reads SQVTM; CDR2 reads ANQGSEA. Trimming cost V 7 bases and J 5 bases, with 15 bases left between them.

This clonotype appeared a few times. The CDR3 coding sequence is TGTGCCAGCAGCACGGACGGACATGCGAACACCGGGGAGCTGTTTTTT. Translated: CASSTDGHANTGELFF. This rearrangement joins TRBV11-2 to TRBJ2-2, with D maybe TRBD1 (5 bases). CDR3 length: 16 amino acids. CDR1 and CDR2 from the germline V gene are SGHAT and FQNNGV. V lost 5 bases and J 0 bases, leaving 13 bases between the germline ends.

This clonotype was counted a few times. The CDR3 sequence: CASLDRASDTQYF. DNA of the CDR3: TGTGCCAGCTTGGACAGGGCCTCAGATACGCAGTATTTT. The chain employs TRBV2 and TRBJ2-3, with 8 bases matching TRBD1. Per the germline V gene, CDR1 is SNHLY and CDR2 is FYNNEI. This CDR3 spans 13 amino acids. Trimming took 8 bases from V and 4 from J; bases not matched to a gene: 5. The entire variable domain, with the rest obtained from reference TRBV2 and TRBJ2-3, is as follows: EPEVTQTPSHQVTQMGQEVILRCVPISNHLYFYWYRQILGQKVEFLVSFYNNEISEKSEIFDDQFSVERPDGSNFTLKIRSTKLEDSAMYFCASLDRASDTQYFGPGTRLTVL.